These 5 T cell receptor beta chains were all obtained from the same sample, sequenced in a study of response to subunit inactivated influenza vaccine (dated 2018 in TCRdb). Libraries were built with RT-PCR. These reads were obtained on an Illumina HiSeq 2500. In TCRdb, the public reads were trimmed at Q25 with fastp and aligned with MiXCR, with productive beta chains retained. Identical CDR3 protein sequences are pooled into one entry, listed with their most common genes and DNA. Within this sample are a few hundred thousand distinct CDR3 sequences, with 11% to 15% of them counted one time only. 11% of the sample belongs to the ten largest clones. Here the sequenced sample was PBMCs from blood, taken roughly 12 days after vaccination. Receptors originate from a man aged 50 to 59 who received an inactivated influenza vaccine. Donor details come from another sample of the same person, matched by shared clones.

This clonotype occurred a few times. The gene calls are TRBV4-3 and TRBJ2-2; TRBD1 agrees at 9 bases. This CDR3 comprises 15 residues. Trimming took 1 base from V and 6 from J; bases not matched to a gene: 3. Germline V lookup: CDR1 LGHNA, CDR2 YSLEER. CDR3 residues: CASSQVYRGPGELFF. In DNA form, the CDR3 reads TGCGCCAGCAGCCAAGTCTACAGGGGGCCCGGGGAGCTGTTTTTT.

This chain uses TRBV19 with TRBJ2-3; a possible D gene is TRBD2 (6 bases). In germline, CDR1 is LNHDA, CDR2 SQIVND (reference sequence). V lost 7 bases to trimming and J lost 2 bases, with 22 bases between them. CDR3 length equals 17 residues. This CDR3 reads CASTNIGLAGNTDTQYF. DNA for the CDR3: TGTGCCAGTACCAATATCGGGCTGGCGGGGAACACAGATACGCAGTATTTT.

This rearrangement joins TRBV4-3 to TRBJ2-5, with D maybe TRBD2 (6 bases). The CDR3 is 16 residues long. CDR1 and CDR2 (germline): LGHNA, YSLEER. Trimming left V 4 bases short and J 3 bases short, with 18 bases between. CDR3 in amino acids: CASSRGRGASEETQYF. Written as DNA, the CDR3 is TGCGCCAGCAGCCGAGGTCGCGGGGCCTCTGAAGAGACCCAGTACTTC.

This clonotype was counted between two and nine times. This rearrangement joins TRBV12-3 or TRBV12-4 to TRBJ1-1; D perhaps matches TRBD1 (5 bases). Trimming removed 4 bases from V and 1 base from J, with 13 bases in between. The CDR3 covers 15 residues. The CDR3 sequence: CASSWDRRANTEAFF. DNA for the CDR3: TGTGCCAGCAGTTGGGACCGACGAGCGAACACTGAAGCTTTCTTT.

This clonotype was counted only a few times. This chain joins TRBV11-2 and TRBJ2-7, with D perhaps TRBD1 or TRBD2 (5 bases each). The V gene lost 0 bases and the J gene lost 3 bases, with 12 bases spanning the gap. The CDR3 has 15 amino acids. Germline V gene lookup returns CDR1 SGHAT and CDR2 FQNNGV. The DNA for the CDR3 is TGTGCCAGCAGCTTAGAGGCAGGGACCGGCTACGAGCAGTACTTC. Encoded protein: CASSLEAGTGYEQYF.